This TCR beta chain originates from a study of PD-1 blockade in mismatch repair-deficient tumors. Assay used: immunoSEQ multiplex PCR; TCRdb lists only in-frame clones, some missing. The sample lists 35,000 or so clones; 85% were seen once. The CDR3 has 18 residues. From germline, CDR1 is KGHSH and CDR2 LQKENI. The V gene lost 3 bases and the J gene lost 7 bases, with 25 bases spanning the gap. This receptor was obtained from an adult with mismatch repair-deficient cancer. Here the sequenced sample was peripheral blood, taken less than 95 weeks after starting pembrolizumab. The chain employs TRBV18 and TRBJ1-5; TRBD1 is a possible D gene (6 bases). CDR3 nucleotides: TGTGCCAGCTCACCCGAGGAAGCGCTACAGGGAGTAGAGCAGCCCCAGCATTTT. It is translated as CASSPEEALQGVEQPQHF.